This T cell receptor beta chain stems from a study of blood T cell repertoires in COVID-19. Study-level background: Sample material is recorded as cDNA or gDNA derived from T cells, B-cell-depleted T cells, or PBMCs.

Per the authors' pipeline: Amplification with reference gene primers provided the estimates of nucleated cell counts. Repertoires were generated with immunoSEQ multiplex PCR, while TCRdb's copy carries only in-frame clones and drops some. Clone size and V and J calls were adopted from that table, with D and trimming inferred from the DNA. The top ten hold 8.2% of the sample, which has around 68,000 clones, roughly 89% seen once. This clone was counted a single time. The CDR3 consists of 15 residues. Germline-derived CDR1 and CDR2 are KGHSH and LQKENI. The ends lost 3 bases at V and 0 bases at J; junction bases unmatched: 3.

The receptor was isolated from a man between 50 and 59 years old with active COVID-19. The sequencing sample was made of peripheral blood. The rearrangement uses TRBV18 and TRBJ2-7, with 9 bases that match TRBD1. CDR3 DNA sequence: TGTGCCAGCTCACCGGGACAGGGCCACTCCTACGAGCAGTACTTC. This sequence encodes CASSPGQGHSYEQYF. Supplemented by reference TRBV18 and TRBJ2-7, the full variable domain reads NAGVMQNPRHLVRRRGQEARLRCSPMKGHSHVYWYRQLPEEGLKFMVYLQKENIIDESGMPKERFSAEFPKEGPSILRIQQVVRGDSAAYFCASSPGQGHSYEQYFGPGTRLTVT.